The text below deals with one TCR beta chain. Trimming cost V 1 base and J 5 bases; bases outside gene matches: 5. The CDR3 is 16 residues long. Germline CDR1 LNHDA, CDR2 SQIVND (reference sequence). This sample stems from a study of cytomegalovirus exposure and HLA in healthy donors. This PCR relied on a set of 60 Vbeta primers and 13 Jbeta primers. Sequencing was performed with immunoSEQ multiplex PCR; in TCRdb, only in-frame clones are kept and a portion is missing. Among about 120,000 clones, 70% to 85% were seen once, and the ten largest hold around 4.9%. This rearrangement joins TRBV19 to TRBJ2-2, with 9 bases aligning to TRBD2. Sequencing was done on a sample of PBMCs. The origin of this receptor is a man aged 50 or older in good health and CMV-seropositive. CDR3 DNA: TGTGCCAGTAGTATAGGCGGGAGGGCCTGGACCGGGGAGCTGTTTTTT. It encodes CASSIGGRAWTGELFF.